One sample yielded the 14 T cell receptor beta chains listed below, sequenced in a study of cytotoxic CD8 clonotypes in ibrutinib-treated CLL (dated by TCRdb to about 2021). Library generation was performed with the immunoSEQ multiplex PCR assay. The table comes from immuneACCESS by way of TCRdb, which keeps in-frame sequences with V and J called. Part of the clones is missing from these tables; in studies checked, under half for an unresolved V gene and the rest for unknown reasons. This sample is represented by tens of thousands of clones; over 60% of them were singletons. Approximately 12% of the sample lies in the top ten. The sample's time point label is to be understood as: roughly 12 months on ibrutinib. The sequences come from PBMCs, collected after 12 months of ibrutinib treatment. The receptors here all came from a human donor with chronic lymphocytic leukemia.

CDR3: CASSLDPGVTSYEQYF. The CDR3, as DNA: TGTGCCAGCAGCCTGGACCCCGGGGTGACCTCCTACGAGCAGTACTTC. The genes are TRBV7-9 and TRBJ2-7; a possible D gene is TRBD2 (5 bases). Trimming pared 5 bases from V and 0 bases from J, leaving 17 bases between. The CDR3 loop spans 16 amino acids. The germline V gene encodes CDR1 SEHNR and CDR2 FQNEAQ (reference sequence).

The chain employs TRBV7-8 and TRBJ1-3; D ambiguous. CDR1 and CDR2 from the germline V gene are SGHVS and FQNEAQ. V was shortened by 4 bases and J by 4 bases, with 17 bases between the two germline ends. The CDR3 extends over 16 amino acids. CDR3 DNA sequence: TGTGCCAGCAGCTCCGCTCTCCGGGCTTACGGAAACACCATATATTTT. This sequence encodes CASSSALRAYGNTIYF.

This chain connects TRBV6-1 to TRBJ2-2, with D maybe TRBD2 (6 bases). V shed 6 bases and J shed 3 bases, with 8 bases lying between them. Germline V CDR1 and CDR2: MNHNS, SASEGT. CDR3 size: 13 residues. CDR3 in amino acids: CASRGGDTGELFF. CDR3 DNA sequence: TGTGCCAGCAGGGGGGGTGACACCGGGGAGCTGTTTTTT.

This chain links TRBV6-5 with TRBJ2-3; TRBD1 agrees at 7 bases. Germline CDR1 is MNHEY and CDR2 is SVGAGI. This CDR3 contains 15 residues. Trimming at V came to 6 bases and at J to 0 bases, leaving 6 bases not matched to a gene. This CDR3 is CASRTDRESTDTQYF. For the CDR3, the DNA is TGTGCCAGCAGAACCGACAGGGAGAGCACAGATACGCAGTATTTT.

The chain has TRBV7-9 and TRBJ1-1; 9 positions agree with TRBD1. J was trimmed by 10 bases and V by 1 base; bases with no gene match: 4. Germline V gene data show CDR1 as SEHNR and CDR2 as FQNEAQ (reference sequence). The length of the CDR3 is 13 residues. CDR3 nucleotides: TGTGCCAGCAGCTTAGGAGGGGACAGGGTAGCTTTCTTT. The encoded protein is CASSLGGDRVAFF.

The V call is TRBV6-1, the J call TRBJ1-4; the match to TRBD1 covers 8 bases. The trim removed 3 bases at V and 8 bases at J, leaving 8 bases unmatched. Germline values: CDR1 MNHNS, CDR2 SASEGT. The CDR3 is made up of 15 amino acids. CDR3 sequence (DNA): TGTGCCAGCAGTGATACAGGGGGGGTAGGGGAAAAACTGTTTTTT. It yields the protein CASSDTGGVGEKLFF.

The chain links TRBV5-4 to TRBJ2-1; TRBD2 is a possible D gene (5 bases). V was clipped by 0 bases and J by 5 bases, with 15 bases between them. Germline CDR1 SGHNT, CDR2 YYREEE (reference sequence). The CDR3 loop spans 16 amino acids. This CDR3 is CASSLVPSSRNNEQFF. CDR3 DNA sequence: TGTGCCAGCAGCTTGGTTCCGTCTAGCAGAAACAATGAGCAGTTCTTC. The variable domain in full, with the rest retrieved from reference TRBV5-4 and TRBJ2-1, is ETGVTQSPTHLIKTRGQQVTLRCSSQSGHNTVSWYQQALGQGPQFIFQYYREEENGRGNFPPRFSGLQFPNYSSELNVNALELDDSALYLCASSLVPSSRNNEQFFGPGTRLTVL.

The genes are TRBV4-2 and TRBJ2-2, with 7 positions matching TRBD2. The CDR3 is made up of 15 amino acids. J gave up 5 bases and V 0 bases, and 3 bases lay outside the gene matches. Germline loops: CDR1 LGHNA, CDR2 YNFKEQ. The DNA of the CDR3 is TGTGCCAGCAGCCAAGACTGGCGGGGGACCGGGGAGCTGTTTTTT. Translated, it gives CASSQDWRGTGELFF.

The V and J genes are TRBV9 and TRBJ1-4, with a weak D call TRBD1 (5 bases). This CDR3 has 14 amino acids. Trimming took off 0 bases at V and 7 bases at J, with 10 bases between the two ends. Germline assignment: CDR1 SGDLS and CDR2 YYNGEE. CDR3 in amino acids: CASSVDTGGEKLFF. The DNA of the CDR3 is TGTGCCAGCAGCGTAGACACAGGCGGTGAAAAACTGTTTTTT.

The chain combines TRBV6-5 with TRBJ2-1; the match to TRBD2 covers 8 bases. The CDR3 has 16 residues. J gave up 9 bases and V 4 bases, and 14 bases lay outside the gene matches. Germline V gene data show CDR1 as MNHEY and CDR2 as SVGAGI. The CDR3 is CASSSHLGTSNSEQFF. For the CDR3, the DNA is TGTGCCAGCAGTTCACACCTCGGGACTAGTAATAGTGAGCAGTTCTTC.

The chain uses TRBV28 and TRBJ1-2; no definite D call. Germline values: CDR1 MDHEN, CDR2 SYDVKM. V was cut by 4 bases and J by 5 bases, with 11 bases left in between. This CDR3 spans 13 amino acids. The CDR3 region is CASSYGGRYGYTF. CDR3 in DNA: TGTGCCAGCAGTTACGGCGGGAGATATGGCTACACCTTC.

This chain connects TRBV6-5 to TRBJ2-2; TRBD2 matches at 7 bases. The CDR3 has 14 amino acids. The germline V gene has CDR1 MNHEY and CDR2 SVGAGI. V dropped 10 bases and J dropped 1; count of bases not matched to a gene: 6. CDR3 in DNA: TGTGCCACACTAGCGCCTTTGAACACCGGGGAGCTGTTTTTT. Translated, it gives CATLAPLNTGELFF.

J is TRBJ1-3 and V is TRBV9; D remains unclear. CDR3 length: 14 residues. Germline loops: CDR1 SGDLS, CDR2 YYNGEE. Trimming cost V 0 bases and J 4 bases, with 8 bases left between them. For the CDR3, the DNA is TGTGCCAGCAGCGTAGAAGGGTCCGGAAACACCATATATTTT. As protein: CASSVEGSGNTIYF.

The J gene is TRBJ2-3, the V gene TRBV5-6, with TRBD2 identical over 8 bases. Per germline, CDR1 SGHDT and CDR2 YYEEEE. The CDR3 length is 17 residues. V lost 1 base, J lost 3 bases, and 10 bases stayed unmatched. As DNA, the CDR3 is TGTGCCAGCAGCTTGAACGGACTAGCCCACCCGACAGATACGCAGTATTTT. It encodes CASSLNGLAHPTDTQYF. The complete variable domain, with remaining parts taken from reference TRBV5-6 and TRBJ2-3, reads DAGVTQSPTHLIKTRGQQVTLRCSPKSGHDTVSWYQQALGQGPQFIFQYYEEEERQRGNFPDRFSGHQFPNYSSELNVNALLLGDSALYLCASSLNGLAHPTDTQYFGPGTRLTVL.